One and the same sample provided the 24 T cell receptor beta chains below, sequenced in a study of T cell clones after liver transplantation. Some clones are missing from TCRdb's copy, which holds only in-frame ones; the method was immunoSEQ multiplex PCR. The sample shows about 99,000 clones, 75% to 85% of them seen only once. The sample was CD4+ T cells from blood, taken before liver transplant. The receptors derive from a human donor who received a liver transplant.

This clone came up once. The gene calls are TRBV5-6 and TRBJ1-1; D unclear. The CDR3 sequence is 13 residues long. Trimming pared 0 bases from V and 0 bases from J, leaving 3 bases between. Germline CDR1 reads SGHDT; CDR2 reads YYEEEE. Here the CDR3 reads CASSLAVNTEAFF. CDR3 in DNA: TGTGCCAGCAGCTTGGCGGTGAACACTGAAGCTTTCTTT.

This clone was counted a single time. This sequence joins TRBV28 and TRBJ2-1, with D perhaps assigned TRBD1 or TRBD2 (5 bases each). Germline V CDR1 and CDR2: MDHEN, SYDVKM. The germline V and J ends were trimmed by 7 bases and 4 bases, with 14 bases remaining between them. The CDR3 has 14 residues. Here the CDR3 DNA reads TGTGCCAGCATGAGGGGCCTAAGTTACAATGAGCAGTTCTTC. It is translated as CASMRGLSYNEQFF.

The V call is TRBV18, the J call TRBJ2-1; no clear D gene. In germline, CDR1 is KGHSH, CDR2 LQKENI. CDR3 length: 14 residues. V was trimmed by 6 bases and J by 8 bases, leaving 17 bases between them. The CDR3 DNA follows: TGTGCCAGCTCGCTCCGACACTCCCTCGATGAGCAGTTCTTC. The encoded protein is CASSLRHSLDEQFF.

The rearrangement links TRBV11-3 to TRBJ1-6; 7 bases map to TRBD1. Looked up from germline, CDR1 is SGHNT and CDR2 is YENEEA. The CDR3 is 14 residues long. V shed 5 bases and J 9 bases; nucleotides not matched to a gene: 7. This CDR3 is CASSLGGPGSPLHF. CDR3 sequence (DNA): TGTGCCAGCAGCCTAGGGGGCCCGGGTTCACCCCTCCACTTT. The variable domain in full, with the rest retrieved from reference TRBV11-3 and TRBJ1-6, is EAGVVQSPRYKIIEKKQPVAFWCNPISGHNTLYWYLQNLGQGPELLIRYENEEAVDDSQLPKDRFSAERLKGVDSTLKIQPAELGDSAVYLCASSLGGPGSPLHFGNGTRLTVT.

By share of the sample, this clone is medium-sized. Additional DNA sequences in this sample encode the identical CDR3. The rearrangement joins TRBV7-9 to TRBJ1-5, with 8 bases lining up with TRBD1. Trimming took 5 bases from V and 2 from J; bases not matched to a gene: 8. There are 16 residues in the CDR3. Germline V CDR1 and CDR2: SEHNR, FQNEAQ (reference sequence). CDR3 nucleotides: TGTGCCAGCAGCCCGGGACAGGCGGGGGGCAATCAGCCCCAGCATTTT. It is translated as CASSPGQAGGNQPQHF.

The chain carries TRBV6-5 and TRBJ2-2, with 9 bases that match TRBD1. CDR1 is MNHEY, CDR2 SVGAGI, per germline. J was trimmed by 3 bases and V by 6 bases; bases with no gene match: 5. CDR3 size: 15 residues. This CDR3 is CASSTGTGYTGELFF. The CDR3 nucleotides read TGTGCCAGCAGCACCGGGACAGGGTACACCGGGGAGCTGTTTTTT.

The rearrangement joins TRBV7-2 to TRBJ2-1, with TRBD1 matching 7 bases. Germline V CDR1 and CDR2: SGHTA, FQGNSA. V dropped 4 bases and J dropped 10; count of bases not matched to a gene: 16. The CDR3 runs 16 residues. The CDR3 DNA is TGTGCCAGCAGCTCCGACGGACAGGCCCTAACAAGAGAGCAGTTCTTC. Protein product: CASSSDGQALTREQFF.

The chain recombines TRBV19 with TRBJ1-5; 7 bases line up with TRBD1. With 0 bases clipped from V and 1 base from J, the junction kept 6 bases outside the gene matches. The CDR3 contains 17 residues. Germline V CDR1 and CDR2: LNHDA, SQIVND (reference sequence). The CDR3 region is CASSIDWTGLSNQPQHF. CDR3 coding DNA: TGTGCCAGTAGTATAGACTGGACAGGTTTGAGCAATCAGCCCCAGCATTTT.

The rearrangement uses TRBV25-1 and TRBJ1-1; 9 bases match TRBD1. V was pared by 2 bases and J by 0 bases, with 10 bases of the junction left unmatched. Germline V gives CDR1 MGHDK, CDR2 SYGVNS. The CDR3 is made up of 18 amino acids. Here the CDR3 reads CASSEKDRGYFMNTEAFF. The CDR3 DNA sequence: TGTGCCAGCAGTGAAAAGGACAGGGGCTATTTTATGAACACTGAAGCTTTCTTT.

The CDR3 region has the DNA TGTGCCAGCAGTCTAATCACGGGGTATGACTATGGCTACACCTTC. Translated: CASSLITGYDYGYTF. The chain combines TRBV5-6 with TRBJ1-2; unclear D gene. The CDR3 spans 15 residues. Trimming removed 5 bases at V and 3 bases at J, with 17 bases between. Germline loops: CDR1 SGHDT, CDR2 YYEEEE.

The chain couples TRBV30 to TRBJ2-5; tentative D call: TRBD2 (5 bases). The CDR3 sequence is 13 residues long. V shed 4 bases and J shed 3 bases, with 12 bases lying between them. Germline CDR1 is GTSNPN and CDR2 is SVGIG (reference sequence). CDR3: CAWNEGSEETQYF. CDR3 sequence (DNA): TGTGCCTGGAACGAGGGTTCGGAAGAGACCCAGTACTTC.

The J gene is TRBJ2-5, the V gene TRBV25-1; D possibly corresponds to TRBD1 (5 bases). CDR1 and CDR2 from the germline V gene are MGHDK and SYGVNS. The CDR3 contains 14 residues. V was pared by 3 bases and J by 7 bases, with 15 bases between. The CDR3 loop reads CASSEGRAGGTQYF. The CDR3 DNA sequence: TGTGCCAGCAGTGAGGGCAGGGCCGGTGGGACCCAGTACTTC.

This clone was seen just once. Written as DNA, the CDR3 is TGTGCCAGCAGCCTCCGGGACGGGAACACCGGGGAGCTGTTTTTT. Translated: CASSLRDGNTGELFF. The chain combines TRBV5-4 with TRBJ2-2; D assignment may be TRBD1 or TRBD2 (5 bases each). Germline V CDR1 and CDR2: SGHNT, YYREEE (reference sequence). V was shortened by 4 bases and J by 1 base, with 11 bases between the two germline ends. The CDR3 covers 15 residues.

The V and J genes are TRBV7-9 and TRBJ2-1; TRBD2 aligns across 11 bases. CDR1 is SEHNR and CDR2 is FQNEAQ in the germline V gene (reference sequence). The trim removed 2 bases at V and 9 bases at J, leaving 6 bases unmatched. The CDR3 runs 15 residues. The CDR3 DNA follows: TGTGCCAGCAGCTTACAGACTAGCGGGAACGCTGAGCAGTTCTTC. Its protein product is CASSLQTSGNAEQFF.

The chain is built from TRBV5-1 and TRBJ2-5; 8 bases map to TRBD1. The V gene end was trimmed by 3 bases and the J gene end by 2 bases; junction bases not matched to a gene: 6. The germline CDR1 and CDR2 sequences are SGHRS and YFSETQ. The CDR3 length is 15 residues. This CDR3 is CASSYLGQAQETQYF. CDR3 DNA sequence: TGCGCCAGCAGCTACCTGGGACAGGCACAAGAGACCCAGTACTTC.

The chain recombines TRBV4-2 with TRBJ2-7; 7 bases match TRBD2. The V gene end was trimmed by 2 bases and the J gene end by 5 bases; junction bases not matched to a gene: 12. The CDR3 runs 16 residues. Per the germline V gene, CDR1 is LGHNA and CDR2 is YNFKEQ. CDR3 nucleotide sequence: TGTGCCAGCAGCCAAACGACCGGGACTAAGAGCGACGAGCAGTACTTC. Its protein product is CASSQTTGTKSDEQYF.

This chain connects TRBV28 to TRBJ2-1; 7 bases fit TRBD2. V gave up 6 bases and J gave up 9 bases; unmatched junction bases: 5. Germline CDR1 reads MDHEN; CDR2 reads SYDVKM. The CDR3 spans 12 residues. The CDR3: CASSPPGGEQFF. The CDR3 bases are TGTGCCAGCAGCCCCCCGGGGGGTGAGCAGTTCTTC.

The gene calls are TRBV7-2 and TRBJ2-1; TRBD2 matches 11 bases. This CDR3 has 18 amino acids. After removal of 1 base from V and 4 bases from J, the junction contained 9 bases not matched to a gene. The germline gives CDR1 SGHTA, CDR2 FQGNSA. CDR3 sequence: CASSLVARRLAGYNEQFF. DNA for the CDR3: TGTGCCAGCAGCTTAGTGGCCCGAAGACTAGCGGGGTACAATGAGCAGTTCTTC.

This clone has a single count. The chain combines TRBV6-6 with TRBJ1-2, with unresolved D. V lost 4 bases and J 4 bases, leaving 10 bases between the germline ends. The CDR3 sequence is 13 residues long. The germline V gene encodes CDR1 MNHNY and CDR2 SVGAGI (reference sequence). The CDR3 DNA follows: TGTGCCAGCAGTTTAGTTGAATCCTATGGCTACACCTTC. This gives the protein CASSLVESYGYTF.

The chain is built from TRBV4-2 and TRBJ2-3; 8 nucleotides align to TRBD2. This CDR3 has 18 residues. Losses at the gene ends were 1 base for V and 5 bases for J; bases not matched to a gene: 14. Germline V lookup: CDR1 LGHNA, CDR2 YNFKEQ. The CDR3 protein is CASSQGRGAAGVKDTQYF. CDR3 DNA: TGTGCCAGCAGCCAAGGAAGGGGTGCAGCGGGAGTGAAAGATACGCAGTATTTT.

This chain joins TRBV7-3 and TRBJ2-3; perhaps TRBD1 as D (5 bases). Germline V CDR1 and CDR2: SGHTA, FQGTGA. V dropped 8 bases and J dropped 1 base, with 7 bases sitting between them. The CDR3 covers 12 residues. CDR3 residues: CASGAGTDTQYF. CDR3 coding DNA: TGTGCCAGCGGGGCTGGCACAGATACGCAGTATTTT.

The CDR3 DNA is TGTGCCAGCAGTGAATTTTCTAGTTCCCTAGCCAAAAACATTCAGTACTTC. Amino acid sequence: CASSEFSSSLAKNIQYF. This sequence joins TRBV2 and TRBJ2-4, with no clear D. Germline V gene data show CDR1 as SNHLY and CDR2 as FYNNEI. V lost 2 bases and J 0 bases, leaving 14 bases between the germline ends. The CDR3 spans 17 residues.

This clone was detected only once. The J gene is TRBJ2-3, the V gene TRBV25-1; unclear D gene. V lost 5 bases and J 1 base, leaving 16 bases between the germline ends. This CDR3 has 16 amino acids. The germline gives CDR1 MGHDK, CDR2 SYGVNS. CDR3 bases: TGTGCCAGCAGTCTGACCCCCAGATTCGGCACAGATACGCAGTATTTT. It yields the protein CASSLTPRFGTDTQYF.

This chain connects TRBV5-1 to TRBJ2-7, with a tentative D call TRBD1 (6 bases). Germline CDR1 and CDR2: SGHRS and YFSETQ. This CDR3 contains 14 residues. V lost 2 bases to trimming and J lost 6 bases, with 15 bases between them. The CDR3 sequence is CASSFYRAQGEQYF. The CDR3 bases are TGCGCCAGCAGCTTTTACAGGGCCCAAGGCGAGCAGTACTTC.